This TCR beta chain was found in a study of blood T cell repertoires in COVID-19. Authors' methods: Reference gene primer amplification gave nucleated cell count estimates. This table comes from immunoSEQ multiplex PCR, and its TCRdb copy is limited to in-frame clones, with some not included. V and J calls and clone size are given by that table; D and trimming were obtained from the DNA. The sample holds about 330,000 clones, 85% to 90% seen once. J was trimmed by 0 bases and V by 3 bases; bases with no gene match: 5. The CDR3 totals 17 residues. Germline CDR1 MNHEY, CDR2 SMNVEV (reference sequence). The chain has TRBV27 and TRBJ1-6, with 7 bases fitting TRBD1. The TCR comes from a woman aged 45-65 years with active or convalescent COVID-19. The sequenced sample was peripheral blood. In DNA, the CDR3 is TGTGCCAGCAGTTTTGAGGGGGCAAGCTCCTATAATTCACCCCTCCACTTT. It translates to CASSFEGASSYNSPLHF.